A single T cell receptor (beta chain) is shown here with its context. This clone was observed a handful of times. The specificity of this receptor is unknown. Per-base qualities were not stored, and no clone one base away is much larger. The library was produced with the immunoSEQ multiplex PCR assay. Genomic DNA from the sorted T-cell subsets was used to amplify and sequence rearranged TCR beta chain products. The authors processed their data as follows. Shannon entropy and Simpson indices were used to measure the diversity of productive TCR beta rearrangements in each repertoire. To assess clonal expansion, the frequencies of the 100 most abundant productive TCR beta clonotypes were added up as a share of total reads. The TRB repertoires were scored with a self-reactivity index built on which amino acids appear at CDR3beta positions 6 and 7. Two-way ANOVA was applied to the repertoire analyses, whereas Student t or Mann-Whitney tests were applied to the flow cytometric analyses. TCRdb took over this immuneACCESS table, retaining in-frame rearrangements with V and J assigned. Such tables are incomplete; in checked studies, under half of the missing clones stem from an unresolved V gene, and the remainder is unexplained. D and trimming were read from the DNA, whereas the V and J calls and clone size are those reported in that table. The sample profile shows roughly 32,000 clones; 89% of them were found once. The top ten clones comprise roughly 15% of the sample.

From the germline V gene, CDR1 is LGHNA and CDR2 is YSLEER. V and J are truncated by 1 base and 2 bases respectively, leaving an intervening sequence of 6 bases. The CDR3 goes from the cysteine to the phenylalanine over 14 residues. Only CDR3 DNA remains: 42 bases, in frame from the first base. The data belong to a study of regulatory and conventional T cells in RAG deficiency (dated by TCRdb to the late 2010s). Regarding the complete study: High-throughput TCR beta sequencing was used to compare the repertoire diversity and composition of Treg, conventional CD4+ and CD8+ T cells between RAG-deficient patients and healthy controls. What the study reported, not specific to this receptor: Compared with controls, Omenn syndrome and CID/AS patients had approximately 91-fold fewer unique TCR beta sequences in Treg cells, but only approximately 10-fold fewer in the other subsets. All patient T-cell subsets had shorter CDR3 lengths; Omenn syndrome patients showed >80% Treg-Tconv repertoire overlap at nucleotide and amino acid level. For some subjects, some analyses of T-cell subsets were not performed. Rather than being bona fide Treg cells, the sorted CD25-high CD127-low cells in Omenn syndrome patients may represent peripherally activated cells. Compared with control T-cell subpopulations, RAG-deficient patients had much lower Shannon entropy and higher Simpson indices.

Several healthy control donors were used as the comparison group for repertoire analyses. Before genomic DNA extraction, CD8+ T cells lacking CD4 were purified from blood. These data also formed part of another study, on regulatory T cells. Taken from the second paper: The multiplex PCR relied on 52 forward TRBV primers and 13 reverse TRBJ primers, and amplification bias was corrected through assay-based and computational methods. In patients, repertoires had restricted unique TRB V-J pairs and skewed V and J gene usage, with regulatory T cells showing the most marked changes. The study compared T-cell receptor beta repertoires of sorted regulatory, conventional CD4+ and CD8+ T cells between CD3G-deficient patients and healthy controls. Peripheral blood mononuclear cells were isolated by Ficoll density separation. CD3+ CD8+ CD4- T cells were isolated using a FACSAria cell sorter. Rearranged TRB loci were amplified from genomic DNA by multiplex PCR within the immunoSEQ assay. TRB amplicons were sequenced on an Illumina HiSeq platform. Raw sequences were error-filtered and aligned to reference gene sequences by custom algorithms and were subsequently analyzed with the immunoSEQ online tools. Frequencies of productive and nonproductive TRB rearrangements were evaluated among both unique and total sequences. For group comparisons, t tests, Mann-Whitney tests or two-way ANOVA were performed in Prism software.

The chain couples TRBV4-3 to TRBJ1-5; matching of 5 bases hints at TRBD1 as the D gene. This receptor was taken from a human donor in good health. Sequencing input: CD8+ T cells sorted from blood. The CDR3 here reads CASSQVQGNQPQHF. The DNA is as follows: TGCGCCAGCAGCCAAGTACAGGGCAATCAGCCCCAGCATTTT.